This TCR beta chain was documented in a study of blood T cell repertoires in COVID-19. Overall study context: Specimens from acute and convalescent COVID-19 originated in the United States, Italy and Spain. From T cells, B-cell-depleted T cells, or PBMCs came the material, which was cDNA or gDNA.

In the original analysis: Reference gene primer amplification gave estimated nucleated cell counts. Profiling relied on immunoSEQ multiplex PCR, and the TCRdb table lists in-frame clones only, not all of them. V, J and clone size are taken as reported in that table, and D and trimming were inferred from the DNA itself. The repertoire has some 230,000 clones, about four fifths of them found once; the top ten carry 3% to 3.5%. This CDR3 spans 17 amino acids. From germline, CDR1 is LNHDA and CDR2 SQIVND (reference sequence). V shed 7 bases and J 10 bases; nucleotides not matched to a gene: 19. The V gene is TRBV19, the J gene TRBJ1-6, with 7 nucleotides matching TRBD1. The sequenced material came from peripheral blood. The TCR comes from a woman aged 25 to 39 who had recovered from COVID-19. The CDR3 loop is CASTTMGITGVGSPLHF. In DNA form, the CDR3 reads TGTGCCAGTACCACGATGGGAATTACAGGGGTTGGATCACCCCTCCACTTT.